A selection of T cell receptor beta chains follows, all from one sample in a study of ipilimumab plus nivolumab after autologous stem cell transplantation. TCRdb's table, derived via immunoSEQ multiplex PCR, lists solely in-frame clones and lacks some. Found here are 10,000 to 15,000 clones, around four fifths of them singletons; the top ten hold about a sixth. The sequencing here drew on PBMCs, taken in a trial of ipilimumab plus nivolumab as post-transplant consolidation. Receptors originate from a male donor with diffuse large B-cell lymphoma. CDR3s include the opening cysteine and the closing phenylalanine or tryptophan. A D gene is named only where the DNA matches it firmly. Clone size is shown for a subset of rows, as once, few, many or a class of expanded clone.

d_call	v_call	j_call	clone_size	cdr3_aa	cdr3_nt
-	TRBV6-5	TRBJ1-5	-	CASSQQERQPQHF	TGTGCCAGCAGCCAACAGGAGAGGCAGCCCCAGCATTTT
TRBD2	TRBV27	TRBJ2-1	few	CASSLYGTTSNEQFF	TGTGCCAGCAGTTTATATGGGACTACCTCCAATGAGCAGTTCTTC
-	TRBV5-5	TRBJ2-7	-	CASSPEGVLVGEQYF	TGTGCCAGCAGCCCGGAAGGGGTTTTAGTGGGGGAGCAGTACTTC
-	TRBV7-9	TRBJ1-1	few	CASSFTTGGAFF	TGTGCCAGCAGCTTCACAACAGGAGGAGCTTTCTTT
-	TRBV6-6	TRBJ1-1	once	CASRAGTMNTEAFF	TGTGCCAGCAGGGCCGGGACAATGAACACTGAAGCTTTCTTT
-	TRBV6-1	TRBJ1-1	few	CASSNGGNTEAFF	TGTGCCAGCTCAAACGGGGGGAACACTGAAGCTTTCTTT
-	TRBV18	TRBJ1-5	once	CASSKQGNQPQHF	TGTGCCAGCTCAAAACAGGGTAATCAGCCCCAGCATTTT
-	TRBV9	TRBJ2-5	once	CASSELPGNQETQYF	TGTGCCAGCAGCGAGCTACCCGGGAACCAAGAGACCCAGTACTTC
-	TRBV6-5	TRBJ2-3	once	CASSYSSGTPGHTQYF	TGTGCCAGCAGTTACTCCTCCGGGACACCAGGTCATACGCAGTATTTT
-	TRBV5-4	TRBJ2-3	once	CASSSQGGGGTDTQYF	TGTGCCAGCAGCTCCCAGGGTGGCGGGGGCACAGATACGCAGTATTTT
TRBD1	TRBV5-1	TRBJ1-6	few	CASSLNPQGPSPLHF	TGCGCCAGCAGCTTGAACCCACAGGGGCCCTCACCCCTCCACTTT
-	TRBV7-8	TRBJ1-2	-	CASSLARGGFTF	TGTGCCAGCAGCTTAGCGCGGGGGGGATTCACCTTC
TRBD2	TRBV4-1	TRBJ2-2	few	CASSPGLAGTGELFF	TGCGCCAGCAGCCCAGGACTAGCGGGCACCGGGGAGCTGTTTTTT
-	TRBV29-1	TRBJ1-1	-	CSVGVDGNTEAFF	TGCAGCGTGGGAGTAGACGGGAACACTGAAGCTTTCTTT
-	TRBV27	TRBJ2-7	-	CASSLRTVNYEQYF	TGTGCCAGCAGTTTAAGGACGGTGAACTACGAGCAGTACTTC